Following are 32 T cell receptor beta chains from one sample sequenced in a study of T cell changes during pregnancy in multiple sclerosis. Profiled with immunoSEQ multiplex PCR; TCRdb holds only in-frame clones, not every one. The data show about 87,000 clones, about 93% seen once. Material: peripheral blood, obtained in the third trimester of pregnancy. The origin of the receptors is a female donor in good health, enrolled as a control in a pregnancy study.

J is TRBJ1-5 and V is TRBV7-6; 11 bases fit TRBD1. Germline CDR1 reads SGHVS; CDR2 reads FNYEAQ. This CDR3 is built from 18 residues. J was trimmed by 0 bases and V by 5 bases; bases with no gene match: 9. The CDR3 loop is CASSPGTGGLYSNQPQHF. The CDR3 DNA reads TGTGCCAGCAGCCCGGGGACAGGGGGGCTTTATAGCAATCAGCCCCAGCATTTT.

The chain carries TRBV18 and TRBJ2-1; TRBD2 agrees at 10 bases. The CDR3 runs 17 residues. CDR1 and CDR2 from the germline V gene are KGHSH and LQKENI. V lost 3 bases to trimming and J lost 7 bases; unmatched junction nucleotides: 12. This CDR3 is CASSPSASGSYSNEQFF. The CDR3 nucleotides read TGTGCCAGCTCACCGTCGGCTAGCGGGAGTTATAGTAATGAGCAGTTCTTC. Full variable domain (missing parts from reference TRBV18 and TRBJ2-1): NAGVMQNPRHLVRRRGQEARLRCSPMKGHSHVYWYRQLPEEGLKFMVYLQKENIIDESGMPKERFSAEFPKEGPSILRIQQVVRGDSAAYFCASSPSASGSYSNEQFFGPGTRLTVL.

This chain links TRBV28 with TRBJ2-1; perhaps TRBD2 as D (5 bases). CDR1 is MDHEN, CDR2 SYDVKM, per germline. The CDR3 contains 12 residues. The V end lost 6 bases, the J end lost 12 bases, and 15 bases lay between the germline ends. CDR3 protein: CASRTAPGWQFF. CDR3 DNA: TGTGCCAGCAGGACCGCACCGGGGTGGCAGTTCTTC.

The V gene is TRBV27, the J gene TRBJ1-5; D gene uncertain. CDR1 MNHEY and CDR2 SMNVEV come from the germline V gene (reference sequence). The CDR3 is made up of 12 amino acids. Between the trimmed V and J ends, which lost 3 bases and 7 bases, there was a span of 7 bases. The CDR3 is CASSFTGQPQHF. Written as DNA, the CDR3 is TGTGCCAGCAGTTTCACCGGGCAGCCCCAGCATTTT.

This chain uses TRBV28 with TRBJ2-7, with 7 bases identical to TRBD1. Trimming cost V 8 bases and J 1 base; bases outside gene matches: 5. The CDR3 has 13 residues. Germline CDR1 MDHEN, CDR2 SYDVKM. The chain's CDR3 is CASLRQGSYEQYF. The CDR3 DNA sequence: TGTGCCAGCCTTAGACAGGGTTCCTACGAGCAGTACTTC.

Sample share makes this clone medium-sized. V usage is TRBV7-9 and J usage is TRBJ2-1, with D maybe TRBD2 (5 bases). The ends were cut back, 3 bases at V and 8 bases at J, with 8 bases in the middle. The CDR3 is 12 amino acids. Germline CDR1 reads SEHNR; CDR2 reads FQNEAQ (reference sequence). CDR3 DNA: TGTGCCAGCAGCTTCCCGAGGGATGAGCAGTTCTTC. Its protein is CASSFPRDEQFF.

CDR3 residues: CASSRTGYDQPQHF. As DNA, the CDR3 is TGTGCCAGCAGCAGGACAGGGTATGATCAGCCCCAGCATTTT. The chain combines TRBV9 with TRBJ1-5; 8 nucleotides match TRBD1. Trimming cost V 4 bases and J 5 bases; bases outside gene matches: 5. This CDR3 has 14 amino acids. Germline-derived CDR1 and CDR2 are SGDLS and YYNGEE.

The CDR3 DNA sequence: TGTGCCAGCAGTTATGATGGCTCAGGGTATCAGCCCCAGCATTTT. Protein sequence: CASSYDGSGYQPQHF. The chain joins TRBV6-6 to TRBJ1-5; possibly TRBD1 for D (5 bases). The V and J ends lost 3 bases and 5 bases respectively, with 14 bases between them. Germline V lookup: CDR1 MNHNY, CDR2 SVGAGI (reference sequence). This CDR3 spans 15 amino acids.

The genes are TRBV29-1 and TRBJ2-1; D is undetermined. Per germline, CDR1 SQVTM and CDR2 ANQGSEA. V was trimmed by 1 base and J by 4 bases, leaving 14 bases between them. The CDR3 extends over 15 amino acids. The CDR3 DNA is TGCAGCGTTGAAGGCTCCGGGTCCCTTTACAATGAGCAGTTCTTC. This codes for CSVEGSGSLYNEQFF.

The chain combines TRBV5-1 with TRBJ2-7; 7 nucleotides agree with TRBD2. CDR1 is SGHRS and CDR2 is YFSETQ in the germline V gene. J gave up 7 bases and V 1 base, and 11 bases lay outside the gene matches. The CDR3 runs 15 residues. CDR3 loop: CASSLREGIKREQYF. In DNA, the CDR3 is TGCGCCAGCAGCTTGAGGGAGGGAATAAAGCGGGAGCAGTACTTC.

The chain is built from TRBV5-4 and TRBJ2-2, with no clear D. The germline V gene has CDR1 SGHNT and CDR2 YYREEE (reference sequence). V was cut by 4 bases and J by 6 bases, with 10 bases left in between. The CDR3 covers 13 residues. This CDR3 is CASSHQRPGELFF. CDR3 coding DNA: TGTGCCAGCAGCCACCAGAGGCCCGGGGAGCTGTTTTTT.

This chain joins TRBV5-6 and TRBJ2-2, with 8 bases that match TRBD1. The CDR3 has 14 residues. V shed 3 bases and J 7 bases; nucleotides not matched to a gene: 5. Germline CDR1 reads SGHDT; CDR2 reads YYEEEE. The CDR3 here is CASSSAGGNGELFF. CDR3 nucleotide sequence: TGTGCCAGCAGCTCGGCAGGGGGCAACGGGGAGCTGTTTTTT.

The V and J genes are TRBV25-1 and TRBJ2-5, with a weak D call TRBD2 (7 bases). The V end was cut by 8 bases, the J end by 5 bases, with 18 bases between. In germline, CDR1 is MGHDK, CDR2 SYGVNS. This CDR3 is built from 14 residues. CDR3 region: CASARGGVGETQYF. The CDR3 bases are TGTGCCAGCGCTAGGGGGGGCGTTGGGGAGACCCAGTACTTC.

The rearrangement links TRBV4-2 to TRBJ2-6; TRBD2 matches at 9 bases. Germline assignment: CDR1 LGHNA and CDR2 YNFKEQ. Losses at the gene ends were 3 bases for V and 0 bases for J; bases not matched to a gene: 9. There are 19 residues in the CDR3. CDR3 in amino acids: CASSQARGSGSSGANVLTF. In nucleotides, the CDR3 is TGTGCCAGCAGCCAGGCCCGGGGTAGCGGGAGCTCTGGGGCCAACGTCCTGACTTTC.

V gene TRBV5-4 combines with J gene TRBJ2-7; TRBD2 matches 10 bases. This CDR3 has 17 residues. V lost 4 bases, J lost 6 bases, and 16 bases stayed unmatched. Germline V gene lookup returns CDR1 SGHNT and CDR2 YYREEE (reference sequence). CDR3 nucleotide sequence: TGTGCCAGCAGCGATCCTGGGGGGGCTAGCGGGGGATCCGAGCAGTACTTC. Translation: CASSDPGGASGGSEQYF.

This sequence joins TRBV2 and TRBJ2-5; no reliable D call. The CDR3 is 13 residues long. Looked up from germline, CDR1 is SNHLY and CDR2 is FYNNEI. V was trimmed by 4 bases and J by 2 bases, leaving 8 bases between them. The CDR3, as DNA: TGTGCCAGCAGTGTTGAGACACAAGAGACCCAGTACTTC. Encoded protein: CASSVETQETQYF.

The chain carries TRBV4-1 and TRBJ2-3; 11 bases match TRBD2. Losses at the gene ends were 4 bases for V and 4 bases for J; bases not matched to a gene: 10. The CDR3 is made up of 17 amino acids. The germline V gene has CDR1 MGHRA and CDR2 YSYEKL. The CDR3 reads CASSLQTSGSLPDTQYF. The CDR3 DNA is TGCGCCAGCAGCCTACAAACTAGCGGGAGTCTCCCAGATACGCAGTATTTT.

The V call is TRBV7-8, the J call TRBJ1-5; D might be TRBD1 (5 bases). The CDR3 sequence is 16 residues long. The V gene's germline CDR1 is SGHVS and CDR2 FQNEAQ. Trimming stripped 1 base from V and 1 base from J, with 11 bases between. The CDR3: CASSLVWGESNQPQHF. CDR3 sequence (DNA): TGTGCCAGCAGCTTAGTATGGGGCGAAAGCAATCAGCCCCAGCATTTT.

This clone has just one count. V and J are TRBV10-3 and TRBJ2-3; TRBD2 matches at 8 bases. V shed 2 bases, J shed 4 bases, and the junction held 2 bases outside the gene matches. The CDR3 runs 14 residues. Germline V lookup: CDR1 ENHRY, CDR2 SYGVKD. CDR3 coding DNA: TGTGCCATCAGTGAGGGGACTAGTGCAGATACGCAGTATTTT. This encodes CAISEGTSADTQYF.

The chain combines TRBV2 with TRBJ2-5; weak D call: TRBD1 (5 bases). CDR3 length: 13 residues. V shed 6 bases and J shed 3 bases, with 11 bases lying between them. Germline CDR1 reads SNHLY; CDR2 reads FYNNEI. CDR3 amino acids: CASSVDTKETQYF. DNA of the CDR3: TGTGCCAGCAGCGTGGACACAAAAGAGACCCAGTACTTC.

The chain joins TRBV28 to TRBJ2-7; TRBD1 aligns across 8 bases. This CDR3 is 13 amino acids long. V shed 6 bases, J shed 1 base, and the junction held 2 bases outside the gene matches. Germline V gene data show CDR1 as MDHEN and CDR2 as SYDVKM. In DNA form, the CDR3 reads TGTGCCAGCAGATACAGGGGGTCCTACGAGCAGTACTTC. As protein: CASRYRGSYEQYF.

This chain connects TRBV6-1 to TRBJ2-1; 10 nucleotides line up with TRBD2. V was pared by 1 base and J by 5 bases, with 2 bases of the junction left unmatched. The CDR3 totals 15 residues. Germline values: CDR1 MNHNS, CDR2 SASEGT. The CDR3 spells CASSEGTSGHNEQFF. The DNA for the CDR3 is TGTGCCAGCAGTGAAGGGACTAGCGGACACAATGAGCAGTTCTTC.

This clone was detected only once. The rearrangement links TRBV6-1 to TRBJ2-7, with D possibly TRBD1 on 6 matching bases. The CDR3 has 14 residues. V lost 8 bases and J 0 bases, leaving 14 bases between the germline ends. Looked up from germline, CDR1 is MNHNS and CDR2 is SASEGT. CDR3 amino acids: CASGDKASSYEQYF. CDR3 nucleotides: TGTGCCAGCGGGGACAAGGCGAGCTCCTACGAGCAGTACTTC.

This clone was seen only once. The chain has TRBV27 and TRBJ2-1; D may be TRBD2 (6 bases). CDR1 MNHEY and CDR2 SMNVEV come from the germline V gene (reference sequence). The CDR3 is made up of 14 amino acids. The germline V and J ends were trimmed by 3 bases and 4 bases, with 10 bases remaining between them. The CDR3 is CASSLGGGYNEQFF. The CDR3 DNA follows: TGTGCCAGCAGTTTGGGAGGCGGGTACAATGAGCAGTTCTTC.

The J gene is TRBJ2-5, the V gene TRBV7-6, with D possibly matching TRBD2 (6 bases). Per the germline V gene, CDR1 is SGHVS and CDR2 is FNYEAQ. The CDR3 extends over 14 amino acids. Trimming removed 4 bases at V and 4 bases at J, with 13 bases between. The CDR3 spells CASSSSAGRETQYF. In DNA, the CDR3 is TGTGCCAGCAGCTCAAGTGCGGGGAGAGAGACCCAGTACTTC.

The V and J genes are TRBV6-5 and TRBJ2-1, with 11 bases identical to TRBD2. CDR1 and CDR2 (germline): MNHEY, SVGAGI. The CDR3 totals 14 residues. V lost 5 bases to trimming and J lost 9 bases; unmatched junction nucleotides: 6. The DNA for the CDR3 is TGTGCCAGCAGTCCCCAACTAGCGGGAGTTGAGCAGTTCTTC. Translating it yields CASSPQLAGVEQFF.

CDR3 bases: TGTGCCAGCAGCTCCCAACCCTTTTCGGGCAATCAGCCCCAGCATTTT. Translated, it gives CASSSQPFSGNQPQHF. This sequence joins TRBV7-2 and TRBJ1-5; the D is unclear. V was clipped by 4 bases and J by 2 bases, with 15 bases between them. Per germline, CDR1 SGHTA and CDR2 FQGNSA. The CDR3 totals 16 residues.

The CDR3 reads CASSLPQSGSNEQFF. CDR3 in DNA: TGTGCCAGCAGTTTACCCCAGAGCGGGAGCAATGAGCAGTTCTTC. The chain combines TRBV27 with TRBJ2-1; 8 nucleotides align to TRBD2. J gave up 6 bases and V 2 bases, and 6 bases lay outside the gene matches. The CDR3 covers 15 residues. Germline V gene sequence: CDR1 MNHEY, CDR2 SMNVEV (reference sequence).

V usage is TRBV10-3 and J usage is TRBJ1-4; D unresolved. The ends were cut back, 4 bases at V and 3 bases at J, with 12 bases in the middle. This CDR3 region has 15 residues. Germline V lookup: CDR1 ENHRY, CDR2 SYGVKD. DNA for the CDR3: TGTGCCATCAGTGTAGGGATGGGAGCTAATGAAAAACTGTTTTTT. It encodes CAISVGMGANEKLFF.

V is TRBV6-5 and J is TRBJ1-1, with 7 bases aligning to TRBD1. The CDR3 is made up of 13 amino acids. CDR1 MNHEY and CDR2 SVGAGI come from the germline V gene. The ends lost 6 bases at V and 3 bases at J; junction bases unmatched: 4. CDR3 sequence reads: CASSYGQDTEAFF. DNA for the CDR3: TGTGCCAGCAGCTACGGACAGGACACTGAAGCTTTCTTT.

The chain combines TRBV10-3 with TRBJ2-3, with D possibly being TRBD1 (6 bases). The germline V gene has CDR1 ENHRY and CDR2 SYGVKD. The ends were cut back, 4 bases at V and 3 bases at J, with 11 bases in the middle. The CDR3 has 14 amino acids. DNA of the CDR3: TGTGCCATCAGTGTAACAGGGCGGACAGATACGCAGTATTTT. Protein product: CAISVTGRTDTQYF.

This clone has a single count. V is TRBV7-9 and J is TRBJ2-1, with a weak D call TRBD2 (5 bases). Germline V gene data show CDR1 as SEHNR and CDR2 as FQNEAQ (reference sequence). Trimming removed 6 bases at V and 9 bases at J, with 18 bases between. The CDR3 runs 14 residues. The CDR3 DNA follows: TGTGCCAGCAGTCTAAGCGGTCTAGAGGGTGAGCAGTTCTTC. Its translation: CASSLSGLEGEQFF.